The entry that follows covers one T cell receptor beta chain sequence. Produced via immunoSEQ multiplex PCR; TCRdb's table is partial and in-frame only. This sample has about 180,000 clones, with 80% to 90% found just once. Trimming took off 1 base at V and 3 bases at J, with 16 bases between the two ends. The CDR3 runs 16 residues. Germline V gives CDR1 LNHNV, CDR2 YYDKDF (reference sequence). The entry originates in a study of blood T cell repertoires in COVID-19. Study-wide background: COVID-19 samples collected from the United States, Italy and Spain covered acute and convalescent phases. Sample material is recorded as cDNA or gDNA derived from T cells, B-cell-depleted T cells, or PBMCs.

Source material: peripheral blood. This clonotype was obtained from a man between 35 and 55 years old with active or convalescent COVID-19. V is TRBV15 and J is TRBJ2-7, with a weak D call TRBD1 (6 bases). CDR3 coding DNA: TGTGCCACCAGCAGAGGAAAACTCGGGACATACTACGAGCAGTACTTC. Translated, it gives CATSRGKLGTYYEQYF. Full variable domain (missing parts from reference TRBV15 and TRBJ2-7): DAMVIQNPRYQVTQFGKPVTLSCSQTLNHNVMYWYQQKSSQAPKLLFHYYDKDFNNEADTPDNFQSRRPNTSFCFLDIRSPGLGDTAMYLCATSRGKLGTYYEQYFGPGTRLTVT.